The 16 T cell receptor beta chains below all came from one sample that was sequenced in a study of T cells in Graves' hyperthyroidism and ophthalmopathy. RNA transcripts yielded amplified TCR beta CDR3 regions. Researchers ran a first-round RT-PCR on the TCR CDR3 using the HTBI primer set. MiXCR, run by TCRdb on the multiplex PCR reads, gives a single entry per CDR3 protein. The data contain about 270,000 distinct CDR3 sequences, 22% of them seen just once; the ten biggest clones take up around 60%. Sample: blood. These receptor sequences come from a man aged 30 to 39 with Graves' ophthalmopathy.

This clonotype was counted at least ten times. The rearrangement joins TRBV28 to TRBJ2-7; perhaps TRBD2 as D (5 bases). The CDR3 extends over 15 amino acids. Trimming removed 3 bases from V and 4 bases from J, with 16 bases in between. The V gene's germline CDR1 is MDHEN and CDR2 SYDVKM. CDR3 loop: CASSFKWESFYEQYF. The DNA for the CDR3 is TGTGCCAGCAGTTTTAAGTGGGAGAGCTTTTACGAGCAGTACTTC. Variable domain in full (rest from reference TRBV28 and TRBJ2-7): DVKVTQSSRYLVKRTGEKVFLECVQDMDHENMFWYRQDPGLGLRLIYFSYDVKMKEKGDIPEGYSVSREKKERFSLILESASTNQTSMYLCASSFKWESFYEQYFGPGTRLTVT.

This clonotype showed up just a few times. The chain employs TRBV4-1 and TRBJ2-7; a weak D match, TRBD2 (5 bases). V was trimmed by 2 bases and J by 0 bases, leaving 14 bases between them. The CDR3 runs 16 residues. Germline loops: CDR1 MGHRA, CDR2 YSYEKL. The CDR3 here is CASSQMLALNSYEQYF. The CDR3, as DNA: TGCGCCAGCAGCCAAATGTTAGCGTTGAACTCCTACGAGCAGTACTTC.

Many counts were recorded for this clonotype. CDR3 sequence reads: CASSLFGRKDDNEQFF. CDR3 sequence (DNA): TGTGCCAGCAGTTTATTTGGGAGGAAGGACGACAATGAGCAGTTCTTC. This rearrangement joins TRBV28 to TRBJ2-1; tentative D call: TRBD2 (6 bases). The CDR3 extends over 16 amino acids. Looked up from germline, CDR1 is MDHEN and CDR2 is SYDVKM. With 1 base removed from V and 5 bases from J, the gap between germline ends came to 15 bases.

V gene TRBV7-9 combines with J gene TRBJ1-3; the D gene is possibly TRBD1 (5 bases). In germline, CDR1 is SEHNR, CDR2 FQNEAQ (reference sequence). The CDR3 spans 13 residues. Between the trimmed V and J ends, which lost 5 bases and 4 bases, there was a span of 9 bases. CDR3 in amino acids: CASSAAGGNTIYF. The CDR3 bases are TGTGCCAGCAGCGCCGCAGGGGGAAACACCATATATTTT. The complete variable domain, with remaining parts taken from reference TRBV7-9 and TRBJ1-3, reads DTGVSQNPRHKITKRGQNVTFRCDPISEHNRLYWYRQTLGQGPEFLTYFQNEAQLEKSRLLSDRFSAERPKGSFSTLEIQRTEQGDSAMYLCASSAAGGNTIYFGEGSWLTVV.

This clonotype was picked up a small number of times. V gene TRBV5-1 combines with J gene TRBJ2-3, with TRBD2 identical over 8 bases. CDR1 SGHRS and CDR2 YFSETQ come from the germline V gene. The V segment lost 4 bases and the J segment 3 bases; nucleotides outside the gene matches: 13. The CDR3 is 17 amino acids. The CDR3 nucleotides read TGCGCCAGCAGCCAAAAGGTTGGGGGACTAGGAACAGATACGCAGTATTTT. It translates to CASSQKVGGLGTDTQYF.

There are many counts of this clonotype. V gene TRBV12-3 or TRBV12-4 combines with J gene TRBJ1-2; D is unresolved. Between the trimmed V and J ends, which lost 2 bases and 4 bases, there was a span of 14 bases. The CDR3 loop spans 15 amino acids. DNA for the CDR3: TGTGCCAGCAGTTTAAGGAGGGTTCAACTCTATGGCTACACCTTC. It translates to CASSLRRVQLYGYTF.

For this clonotype: With a much larger clone just one base away, this may be a read error. This chain links TRBV9 with TRBJ2-7; D gene unclear. The length of the CDR3 is 14 residues. Germline V lookup: CDR1 SGDLS, CDR2 YYNGEE. CDR3 nucleotide sequence: TGTGACAGCACCCCCGACCGAAGCCTCTACGAGCAGTACTTC. The encoded protein is CDSTPDRSLYEQYF. The full variable domain, its missing parts supplied by reference TRBV9 and TRBJ2-7, is DSGVTQTPKHLITATGQRVTLRCSPRSGDLSVYWYQQSLDQGLQFLIQYYNGEERAKGNILERFSAQQFPDLHSELNLSSLELGDSALYFCDSTPDRSLYEQYFGPGTRLTVT.

V is TRBV19 and J is TRBJ1-1, with D unresolved. This CDR3 contains 12 residues. V was trimmed by 7 bases and J by 4 bases, leaving 10 bases between them. Germline V gives CDR1 LNHDA, CDR2 SQIVND (reference sequence). Written as DNA, the CDR3 is TGTGCCAGTAAGTTGGGTTCCACTGAAGCTTTCTTT. Protein: CASKLGSTEAFF.

The V call is TRBV7-3, the J call TRBJ2-5, with 7 bases identical to TRBD1. The CDR3 has 16 residues. V dropped 7 bases and J dropped 2; count of bases not matched to a gene: 13. Germline CDR1 is SGHTA and CDR2 is FQGTGA. CDR3 sequence (DNA): TGTGCCAGCATCACAAATTTAGGACAGGAACAAGAGACCCAGTACTTC. As protein: CASITNLGQEQETQYF.

This clonotype was detected many times. This CDR3 reads CAWSRTNYGYTF. The CDR3 DNA is TGTGCCTGGAGTCGGACTAACTATGGCTACACCTTC. The V and J genes are TRBV30 and TRBJ1-2; D is unclear. The germline V gene encodes CDR1 GTSNPN and CDR2 SVGIG (reference sequence). The V end was cut by 2 bases, the J end by 0 bases, with 4 bases between. CDR3 size: 12 residues.

This clonotype appeared a few times. This chain connects TRBV12-3 or TRBV12-4 to TRBJ2-1; no clear D. This CDR3 contains 15 residues. V was shortened by 1 base and J by 0 bases, with 7 bases between the two germline ends. The CDR3 bases are TGTGCCAGCAGTTTAGAAGATATCTCCTACAATGAGCAGTTCTTC. Translated: CASSLEDISYNEQFF.

This chain links TRBV6-5 with TRBJ2-7; D perhaps matches TRBD2 (6 bases). V lost 0 bases, J lost 2 bases, and 11 bases lay in between. The V gene's germline CDR1 is MNHEY and CDR2 SVGAGI. CDR3 length: 15 residues. CDR3 region: CASSYSMGLPYEQYF. The DNA for the CDR3 is TGTGCCAGCAGTTACTCGATGGGACTCCCCTACGAGCAGTACTTC.

The table lists this clonotype with a few counts. The rearrangement uses TRBV5-1 and TRBJ1-2; maybe TRBD1 (6 bases). The CDR3 length is 16 residues. Trimming left V 3 bases short and J 2 bases short, with 17 bases between. Germline V CDR1 and CDR2: SGHRS, YFSETQ. The CDR3 DNA reads as TGCGCCAGCAGCTCCGAATCGACAGGAACGAACTATGGCTACACCTTC. It translates to CASSSESTGTNYGYTF.

This clonotype was seen ten or more times. A read error is possible here, since a much larger clone lies one base away. The V call is TRBV3-1, the J call TRBJ1-1, with a weak D call TRBD1 (5 bases). The CDR3 is made up of 13 amino acids. V was shortened by 6 bases and J by 2 bases, with 10 bases between the two germline ends. Germline CDR1 and CDR2: LGHDT and YNNKEL (reference sequence). CDR3 loop: CASSRGGNTEAFF. The CDR3 bases are TGTGCCAGCAGTCGCGGGGGAAACACTGAAGCTTTCTTT. Filled out from reference TRBV3-1 and TRBJ1-1, the complete variable domain reads DTAVSQTPKYLVTQMGNDKSIKCEQNLGHDTMYWYKQDSKKFLKIMFSYNNKELIINETVPNRFSPKSPDKAHLNLHINSLELGDSAVYFCASSRGGNTEAFFGQGTRLTVV.

The J gene is TRBJ1-5, the V gene TRBV6-1, with D possibly being TRBD1 (6 bases). The CDR3 covers 17 residues. Germline CDR1 and CDR2: MNHNS and SASEGT. Trimming shortened V by 3 bases and J by 3 bases, and 18 bases separated the two germline ends. The CDR3 nucleotides are TGTGCCAGCAGTGAGCAAGGGGGGCTGTCCGTCAATCAGCCCCAGCATTTT. It translates to CASSEQGGLSVNQPQHF.

This chain links TRBV7-9 with TRBJ2-5, with 11 bases identical to TRBD2. Germline assignment: CDR1 SEHNR and CDR2 FQNEAQ (reference sequence). V dropped 5 bases and J dropped 2; count of bases not matched to a gene: 10. This CDR3 has 17 amino acids. CDR3 amino acids: CASSPPGTSGYQETQYF. DNA of the CDR3: TGTGCCAGCAGCCCTCCCGGGACTAGCGGATATCAAGAGACCCAGTACTTC.